The source of this T cell receptor beta chain is a study of T-cell memory formation after mild COVID-19. Study as a whole: In these data, TCR clusters were largely donor specific.

This clonotype was seen a handful of times. Its antigen is unidentified. Study-level points and caveats: CD4/CD8 balance characterized clones contracting day 15 to 85, and CD4+ skew characterized later expanders. Pre-infection memory held some responding clones, suggesting pre-existing cross-reactive T cells responded. Confirmation was lacking for SARS-CoV-2 specificity of second-wave clones that peaked on day 37.

MiXCR was run by TCRdb on the 5' RACE reads, yielding one entry per CDR3 protein. Of around 470,000 distinct CDR3 sequences in the sample, over 15% were seen once. V was pared by 2 bases and J by 0 bases, with 11 bases between. The CDR3 is 16 residues long. Germline CDR1 reads SGHVS; CDR2 reads FQNEAQ. This receptor was identified in an adult woman who had mild COVID-19 (a few samples of this study predate the infection). Cell type and time point are not known. The chain is built from TRBV7-8 and TRBJ2-1, with a weak D call TRBD2 (5 bases). The source material was PBMCs or a T cell subset sorted from them (not recorded which). CDR3 bases: TGTGCCAGCAGCTTACAGCGGACCCTCTCCTACAATGAGCAGTTCTTC. It yields the protein CASSLQRTLSYNEQFF.